The rows below give T cell receptor beta chains drawn from one sample of a study of blood T cell repertoires in COVID-19. The table came from immunoSEQ multiplex PCR; TCRdb's copy has only in-frame clones and leaves some out. Of some 140,000 clones detected, approximately 77% appear once; the ten largest clones hold around 18%. Sequenced input: peripheral blood. The origin of the receptors is a man at least 80 years old with acute or convalescent COVID-19. Both conserved end residues are part of each CDR3. The order of the fields is CDR3 protein, CDR3 DNA, J gene, V gene, clone size, D gene. The D gene is left open where the match is weak. For some rows the clone size is stated as once, few or many, or as a class when expanded; others skip it.

CAWSGTGGSLGSNQPQHF TGTGCCTGGAGTGGGACAGGGGGCTCCCTAGGTAGCAATCAGCCCCAGCATTTT TRBJ1-5 TRBV30 - TRBD1
CASSSRTGGNAYTIYF TGTGCCAGCAGTTCCAGGACAGGGGGCAATGCGTACACCATATATTTT TRBJ1-3 TRBV6-5 - TRBD1
CASSPEGNQPQHF TGTGCCAGCAGCCCCGAGGGCAATCAGCCCCAGCATTTT TRBJ1-5 TRBV7-2 once -
CASSGVGAREQYF TGCGCCAGCAGCGGGGTAGGGGCTCGGGAGCAGTACTTC TRBJ2-7 TRBV5-1 - -
CASSPQGVGGYTF TGTGCCAGCAGCCCGCAGGGGGTGGGTGGCTACACCTTC TRBJ1-2 TRBV7-9 - TRBD1
CASSSAAGGNTDTQYF TGCGCCAGCAGCTCCGCGGCAGGGGGAAACACAGATACGCAGTATTTT TRBJ2-3 TRBV5-1 - TRBD1
CARTEGFLFF TGTGCCAGGACTGAGGGTTTTCTGTTCTTC TRBJ2-1 TRBV19 - -
CASSLTRGVFDTQYF TGTGCCAGCAGCTTAACGCGGGGGGTATTTGATACGCAGTATTTT TRBJ2-3 TRBV11-2 - TRBD2
CASSPGQGNNYGYTF TGCGCCAGCAGCCCGGGACAGGGGAACAACTATGGCTACACCTTC TRBJ1-2 TRBV5-1 - TRBD1
CASSYGTGPYF TGTGCCAGCAGTTACGGGACAGGACCGTACTTC TRBJ2-7 TRBV6-2/TRBV6-3 few TRBD1